Listed here is a single T cell receptor beta chain. Its target is not known. Profiling relied on immunoSEQ multiplex PCR, and the TCRdb table lists in-frame clones only, not all of them. The sample lists 150,000 to 160,000 clones, 75% to 90% occurring once. The record originates from a study of T cell responses to AZD1222 COVID-19 vaccine. Study-wide results and caveats: Once two AZD1222 doses were given, Spike-specific TCR breadth and depth went up. Baseline seropositives among AZD1222 recipients totaled only five to seven.

Germline CDR1 is KGHSH and CDR2 is LQKENI. The CDR3 totals 13 residues. V gave up 6 bases and J gave up 2 bases, with 10 bases separating them. The sample consisted of peripheral blood, taken 28 days after the second AZD1222 dose. V gene TRBV18 combines with J gene TRBJ2-5; the D gene is possibly TRBD1 (6 bases). The clonotype was recovered from an adult who received the AZD1222 COVID-19 vaccine. The CDR3 nucleotides read TGTGCCAGCTCGCTGGACAGACAAGAGACCCAGTACTTC. As protein: CASSLDRQETQYF.